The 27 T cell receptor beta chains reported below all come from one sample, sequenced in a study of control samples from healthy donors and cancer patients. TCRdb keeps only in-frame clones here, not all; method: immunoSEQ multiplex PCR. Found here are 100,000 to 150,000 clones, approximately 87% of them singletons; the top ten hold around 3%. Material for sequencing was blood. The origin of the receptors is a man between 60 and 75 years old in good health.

CDR3 coding DNA: TGTGCCAGCAGTTTGGGGGGAGATAGTCAGCCCCAGCATTTT. Translating it yields CASSLGGDSQPQHF. The chain employs TRBV28 and TRBJ1-5; the D gene is possibly TRBD1 (5 bases). Germline V gene lookup returns CDR1 MDHEN and CDR2 SYDVKM. V was pared by 3 bases and J by 6 bases, with 12 bases between. This CDR3 has 14 residues.

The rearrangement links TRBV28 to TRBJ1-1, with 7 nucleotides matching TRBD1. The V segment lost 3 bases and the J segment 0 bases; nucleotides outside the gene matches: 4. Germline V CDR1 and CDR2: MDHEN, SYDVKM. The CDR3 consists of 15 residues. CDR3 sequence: CASSFHGQVNTEAFF. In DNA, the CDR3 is TGTGCCAGCAGTTTCCACGGACAGGTGAACACTGAAGCTTTCTTT.

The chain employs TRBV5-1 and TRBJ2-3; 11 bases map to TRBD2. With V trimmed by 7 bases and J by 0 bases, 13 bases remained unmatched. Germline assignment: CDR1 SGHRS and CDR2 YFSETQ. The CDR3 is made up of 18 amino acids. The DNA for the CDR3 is TGCGCCAGCGGGGACGGGGTGCTAGCGGGGGGTAGCACAGATACGCAGTATTTT. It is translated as CASGDGVLAGGSTDTQYF. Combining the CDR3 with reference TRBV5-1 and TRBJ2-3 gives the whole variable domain KAGVTQTPRYLIKTRGQQVTLSCSPISGHRSVSWYQQTPGQGLQFLFEYFSETQRNKGNFPGRFSGRQFSNSRSEMNVSTLELGDSALYLCASGDGVLAGGSTDTQYFGPGTRLTVL.

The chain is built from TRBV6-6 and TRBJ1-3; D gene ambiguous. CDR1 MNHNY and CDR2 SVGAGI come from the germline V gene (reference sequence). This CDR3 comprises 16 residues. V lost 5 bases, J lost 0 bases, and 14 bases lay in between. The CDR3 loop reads CASSASQRFSGNTIYF. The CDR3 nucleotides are TGTGCCAGCAGTGCGTCACAGAGATTCTCTGGAAACACCATATATTTT.

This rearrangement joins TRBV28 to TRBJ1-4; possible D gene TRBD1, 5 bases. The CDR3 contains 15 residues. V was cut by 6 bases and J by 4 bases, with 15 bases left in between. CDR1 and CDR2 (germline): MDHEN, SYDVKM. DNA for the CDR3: TGTGCCAGCAGCTATGGGGGGTCCTTTAATGAAAAACTGTTTTTT. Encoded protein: CASSYGGSFNEKLFF.

The CDR3 DNA is TGTGCCAGCAGTCGACAGGGTTCGAGTCAGCCCCAGCATTTT. As protein: CASSRQGSSQPQHF. The chain uses TRBV6-5 and TRBJ1-5; 7 positions agree with TRBD1. CDR1 is MNHEY, CDR2 SVGAGI, per germline. Trimming at V came to 5 bases and at J to 6 bases, leaving 7 bases not matched to a gene. CDR3 length: 14 amino acids.

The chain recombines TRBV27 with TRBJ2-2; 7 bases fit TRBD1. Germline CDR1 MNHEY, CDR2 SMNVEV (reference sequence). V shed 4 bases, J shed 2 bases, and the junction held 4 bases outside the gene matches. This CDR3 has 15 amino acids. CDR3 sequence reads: CASSSTGLNTGELFF. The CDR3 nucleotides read TGTGCCAGCAGTTCGACAGGGCTAAACACCGGGGAGCTGTTTTTT.

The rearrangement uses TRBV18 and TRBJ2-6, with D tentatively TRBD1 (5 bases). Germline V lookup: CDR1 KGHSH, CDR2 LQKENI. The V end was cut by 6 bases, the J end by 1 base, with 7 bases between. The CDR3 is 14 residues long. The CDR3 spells CASSTASGANVLTF. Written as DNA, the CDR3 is TGTGCCAGCTCGACAGCTTCTGGGGCCAACGTCCTGACTTTC.

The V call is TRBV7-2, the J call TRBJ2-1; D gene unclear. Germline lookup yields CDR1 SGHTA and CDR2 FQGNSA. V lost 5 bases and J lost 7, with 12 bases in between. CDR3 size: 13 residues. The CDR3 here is CASSATLGNEQFF. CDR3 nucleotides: TGTGCCAGCAGCGCAACGCTAGGGAATGAGCAGTTCTTC. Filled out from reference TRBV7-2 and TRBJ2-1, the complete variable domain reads GAGVSQSPSNKVTEKGKDVELRCDPISGHTALYWYRQSLGQGLEFLIYFQGNSAPDKSGLPSDRFSAERTGGSVSTLTIQRTQQEDSAVYLCASSATLGNEQFFGPGTRLTVL.

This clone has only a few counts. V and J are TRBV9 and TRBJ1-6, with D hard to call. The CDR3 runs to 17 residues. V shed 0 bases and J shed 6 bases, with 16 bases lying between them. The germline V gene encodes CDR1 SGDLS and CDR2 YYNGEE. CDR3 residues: CASSVAAGRRANSPLHF. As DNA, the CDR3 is TGTGCCAGCAGCGTAGCGGCAGGACGTAGAGCTAATTCACCCCTCCACTTT.

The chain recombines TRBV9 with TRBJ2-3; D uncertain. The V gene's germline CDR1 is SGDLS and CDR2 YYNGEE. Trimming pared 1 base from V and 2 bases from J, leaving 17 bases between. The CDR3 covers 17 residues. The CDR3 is CASSVTSGGDFTDTQYF. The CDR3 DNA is TGTGCCAGCAGCGTAACCTCCGGCGGAGACTTCACAGATACGCAGTATTTT.

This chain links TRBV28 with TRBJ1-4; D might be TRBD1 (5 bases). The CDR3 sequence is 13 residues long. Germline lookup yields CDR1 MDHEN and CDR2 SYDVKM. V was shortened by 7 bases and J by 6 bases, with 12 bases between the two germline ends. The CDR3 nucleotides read TGTGCCAGCACTAATCCGGGGGATGAAAAACTGTTTTTT. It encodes CASTNPGDEKLFF.

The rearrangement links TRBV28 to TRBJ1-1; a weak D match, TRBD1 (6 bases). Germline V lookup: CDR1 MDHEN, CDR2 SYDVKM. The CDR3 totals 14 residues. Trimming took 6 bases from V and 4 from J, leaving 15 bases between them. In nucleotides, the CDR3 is TGTGCCAGCAGCGCGAGGGACAAGTCCACTGAAGCTTTCTTT. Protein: CASSARDKSTEAFF.

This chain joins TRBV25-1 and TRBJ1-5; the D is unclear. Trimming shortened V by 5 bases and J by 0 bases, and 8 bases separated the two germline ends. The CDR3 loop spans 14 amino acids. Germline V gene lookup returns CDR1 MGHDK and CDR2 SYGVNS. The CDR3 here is CASSPGHSNQPQHF. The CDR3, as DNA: TGTGCCAGCAGTCCCGGTCATAGCAATCAGCCCCAGCATTTT.

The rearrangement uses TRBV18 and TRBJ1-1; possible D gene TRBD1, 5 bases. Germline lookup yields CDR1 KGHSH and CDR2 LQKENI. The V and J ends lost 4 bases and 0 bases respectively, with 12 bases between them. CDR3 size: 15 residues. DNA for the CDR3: TGTGCCAGCTCACGAACACAGGTCATGAACACTGAAGCTTTCTTT. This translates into CASSRTQVMNTEAFF.

Written as DNA, the CDR3 is TGTGCCAGCAGCTTGGAATGGACAGGGGGCTACGAGCAGTACTTC. It translates to CASSLEWTGGYEQYF. The chain is built from TRBV5-5 and TRBJ2-7; 10 bases agree with TRBD1. Trimming took 0 bases from V and 3 from J; bases not matched to a gene: 3. The CDR3 is made up of 15 amino acids. Germline loops: CDR1 SGHKS, CDR2 YYEKEE (reference sequence).

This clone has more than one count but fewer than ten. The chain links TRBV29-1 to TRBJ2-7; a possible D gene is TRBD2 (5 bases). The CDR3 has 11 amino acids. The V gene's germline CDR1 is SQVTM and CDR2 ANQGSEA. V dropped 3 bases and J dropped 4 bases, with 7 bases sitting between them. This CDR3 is CSVDEGYEQYF. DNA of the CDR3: TGCAGCGTTGATGAGGGATACGAGCAGTACTTC.

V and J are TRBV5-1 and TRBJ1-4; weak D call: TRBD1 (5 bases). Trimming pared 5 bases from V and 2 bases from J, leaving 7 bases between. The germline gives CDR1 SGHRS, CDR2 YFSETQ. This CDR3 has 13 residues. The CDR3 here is CASRSGTNEKLFF. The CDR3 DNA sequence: TGCGCCAGCAGGTCAGGGACTAATGAAAAACTGTTTTTT. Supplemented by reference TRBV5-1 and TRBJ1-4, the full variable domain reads KAGVTQTPRYLIKTRGQQVTLSCSPISGHRSVSWYQQTPGQGLQFLFEYFSETQRNKGNFPGRFSGRQFSNSRSEMNVSTLELGDSALYLCASRSGTNEKLFFGSGTQLSVL.

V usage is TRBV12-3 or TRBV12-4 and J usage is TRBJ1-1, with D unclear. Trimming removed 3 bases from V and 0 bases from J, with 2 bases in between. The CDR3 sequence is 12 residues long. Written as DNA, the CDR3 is TGTGCCAGCAGTTTCGTGAACACTGAAGCTTTCTTT. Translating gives CASSFVNTEAFF.

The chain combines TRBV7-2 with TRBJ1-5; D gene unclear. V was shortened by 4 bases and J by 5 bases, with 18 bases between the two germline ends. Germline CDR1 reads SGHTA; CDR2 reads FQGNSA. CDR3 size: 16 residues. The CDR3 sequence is CASSSQPPGLDQPQHF. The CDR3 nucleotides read TGTGCCAGCAGCTCTCAACCCCCCGGGCTGGATCAGCCCCAGCATTTT. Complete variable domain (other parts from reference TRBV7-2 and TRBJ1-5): GAGVSQSPSNKVTEKGKDVELRCDPISGHTALYWYRQSLGQGLEFLIYFQGNSAPDKSGLPSDRFSAERTGGSVSTLTIQRTQQEDSAVYLCASSSQPPGLDQPQHFGDGTRLSIL.

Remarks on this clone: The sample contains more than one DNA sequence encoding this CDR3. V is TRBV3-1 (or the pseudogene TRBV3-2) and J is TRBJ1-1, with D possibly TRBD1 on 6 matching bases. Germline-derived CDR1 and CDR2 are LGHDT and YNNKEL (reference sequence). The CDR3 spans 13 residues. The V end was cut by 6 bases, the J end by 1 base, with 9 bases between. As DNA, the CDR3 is TGTGCCAGCAGTCTACAGGGGAACACTGAAGCTTTCTTT. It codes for CASSLQGNTEAFF.

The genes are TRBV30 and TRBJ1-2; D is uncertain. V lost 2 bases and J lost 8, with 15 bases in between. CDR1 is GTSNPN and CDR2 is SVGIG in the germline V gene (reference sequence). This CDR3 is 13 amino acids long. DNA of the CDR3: TGTGCCTGGAGTTCAGGCGCGCTTCGGGGCTACACCTTC. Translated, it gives CAWSSGALRGYTF.

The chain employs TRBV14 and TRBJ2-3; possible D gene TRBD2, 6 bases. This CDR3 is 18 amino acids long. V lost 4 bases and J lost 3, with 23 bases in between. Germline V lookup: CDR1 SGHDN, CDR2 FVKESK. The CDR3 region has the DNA TGTGCCAGCAGCCCAACTGGGGACTCGCCGTTTCGGACAGATACGCAGTATTTT. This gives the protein CASSPTGDSPFRTDTQYF.

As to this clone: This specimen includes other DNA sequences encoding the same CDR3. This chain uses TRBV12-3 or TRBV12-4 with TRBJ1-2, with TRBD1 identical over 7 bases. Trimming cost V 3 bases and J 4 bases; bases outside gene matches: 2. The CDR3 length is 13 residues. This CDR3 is CASSLAGGYGYTF. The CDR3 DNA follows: TGTGCCAGCAGTTTGGCAGGGGGCTATGGCTACACCTTC.

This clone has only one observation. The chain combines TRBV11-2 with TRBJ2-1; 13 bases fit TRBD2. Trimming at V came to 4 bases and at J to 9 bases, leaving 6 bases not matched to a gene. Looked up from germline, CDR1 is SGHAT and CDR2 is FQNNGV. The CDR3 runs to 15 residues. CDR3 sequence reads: CASSSTSGGATEQFF. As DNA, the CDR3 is TGTGCCAGCAGCTCTACTAGCGGGGGGGCCACTGAGCAGTTCTTC.

CDR3 DNA sequence: TGTGCCAGCAGCTTAGCTCCAGATACGCAGTATTTT. This codes for CASSLAPDTQYF. The chain links TRBV11-2 to TRBJ2-3; D is unresolved. Trimming pared 1 base from V and 4 bases from J, leaving 3 bases between. CDR1 and CDR2 (germline): SGHAT, FQNNGV. The CDR3 runs 12 residues.

This CDR3 is CASSPRGHQFF. CDR3 bases: TGTGCCAGCAGCCCCCGGGGGCATCAGTTCTTC. This chain uses TRBV7-9 with TRBJ2-1; D assignment may be TRBD1 or TRBD2 (6 bases each). This CDR3 is 11 amino acids long. CDR1 is SEHNR, CDR2 FQNEAQ, per germline (reference sequence). V shed 5 bases and J shed 13 bases, with 12 bases lying between them.